The T cell receptor (beta chain) under discussion was sequenced for a study of blood T cells in healthy people across ages. Study outcomes and limitations: Versus aged donors, long-lived donors had higher diversity and more naive CD4+ cells.

In terms of origin and age, donors were healthy Caucasian individuals from Russia aged roughly 6 to 90. Extraction yielded at least 5 micrograms of total RNA per sample. Combining a sample-barcoded 5' primer with a J-beta primer mix, a second PCR ran for roughly 7 to 12 cycles. TCRdb processed the 5' RACE reads anew with MiXCR; each CDR3 protein has one entry. Among about 730,000 distinct CDR3 sequences listed, 35% to 45% were seen once. Comments on this clonotype: Its antigen remains unidentified.

Germline-derived CDR1 and CDR2 are DFQATT and SNEGSKA (reference sequence). V gave up 5 bases and J gave up 7 bases, with 21 bases separating them. The CDR3 is made up of 15 amino acids. Sequencing used blood. This chain links TRBV20-1 with TRBJ2-1, with a tentative D call TRBD2 (6 bases). The source is a woman aged 60 to 75 in good health. The chain's CDR3 is CSAQSGGILQNEQFF. CDR3 in DNA: TGCAGTGCTCAGTCGGGCGGGATTCTCCAGAATGAGCAGTTCTTC.